This entry lists 3 T cell receptor beta chains sequenced from one sample in a study of T cell responses to AZD1222 COVID-19 vaccine. The protocol was immunoSEQ multiplex PCR, while the TCRdb copy is restricted to in-frame clones and leaves out a portion. The table shows about 140,000 clones, with just over 90% occurring only once. Sequencing was performed on peripheral blood, taken on day 0 of AZD1222 vaccination. The receptors stem from an adult in good health.

This clone was counted a single time. The chain links TRBV30 to TRBJ1-6; D might be TRBD1 (5 bases). The germline V gene encodes CDR1 GTSNPN and CDR2 SVGIG (reference sequence). The V end was cut by 4 bases, the J end by 7 bases, with 11 bases between. The CDR3 sequence is 13 residues long. In DNA form, the CDR3 reads TGTGCCTGGAACCCGGGACTCAATTCACCCCTCCACTTT. This translates into CAWNPGLNSPLHF.

This clone has just one count. The rearrangement links TRBV11-3 to TRBJ2-7; D perhaps matches TRBD1 (5 bases). Germline values: CDR1 SGHNT, CDR2 YENEEA. Trimming pared 5 bases from V and 3 bases from J, leaving 14 bases between. This CDR3 has 14 residues. The CDR3 coding sequence is TGTGCCAGCAGCCAAGGGGCCGGTGACTACGAGCAGTACTTC. Amino acids: CASSQGAGDYEQYF.

The genes are TRBV27 and TRBJ1-4; possibly TRBD1 for D (6 bases). This CDR3 has 16 amino acids. Germline V lookup: CDR1 MNHEY, CDR2 SMNVEV (reference sequence). Trimming removed 5 bases at V and 8 bases at J, with 21 bases between. The CDR3 DNA reads TGTGCCAGCAGTCCACTATCAGGGGCGAGGGGGGAAAAACTGTTTTTT. Translated: CASSPLSGARGEKLFF.